This TCR beta chain was identified during a study of T cell repertoires in cytomegalovirus infection. TCRdb fed the reads into MiXCR, producing one record per CDR3 protein. The sample carries 160,000 or so distinct CDR3 sequences, less than 25% recorded once. This CDR3 region has 17 residues. Germline trimming cut 0 bases from V and 6 bases from J; bases unmatched to any gene: 10. The germline V gene has CDR1 MGHRA and CDR2 YSYEKL. This clonotype was seen a single time. The genes are TRBV4-1 and TRBJ2-2, with 7 bases lining up with TRBD1. The material sequenced was PBMCs. The receptor's source is a human donor in good health (CMV status not recorded). Some clones in this sample may be carry-over from other donors' samples. The DNA for the CDR3 is TGCGCCAGCAGCCAAGAAGGGTCCTTAGGGGGCCCCGGGGAGCTGTTTTTT. Its protein product is CASSQEGSLGGPGELFF.